A single TCR beta chain is shown here with its context. Antigen: not known. This entry is derived from a study of CXCR3-negative and CXCR3-positive naive CD8 T cells. Points from the study as a whole: The TRB CDR3s that CXCR3-positive naive cells carried were more hydrophobic than those of CXCR3-negative naive cells.

CD45RO-CCR7+CD27+CD95- cells counted as naive CD8+ T cells. cDNA libraries for TRB were generated by 5' RACE incorporating UMI labels. TCRdb reprocessed the 5' RACE reads, with one entry per CDR3 protein and no DNA. The table for this sample gives fewer than 140,000 distinct CDR3 sequences. The sequence derives from a human donor in good health. Some clones in this sample may be carry-over from other donors' samples. The sample consisted of naive CXCR3+ CD8+ T cells from blood. The subset denotes: CD45RO-CCR7+CD27+CD95- naive CD8+ T cells expressing CXCR3 (TNR3+).

CDR3 residues: CASSFRQGLSYEQYF. The J gene is TRBJ2-7, the V gene TRBV7-9; TCRdb picks TRBD1, but there is no DNA to check that call. CDR3 size: 15 residues. Germline loops: CDR1 SEHNR, CDR2 FQNEAQ (reference sequence).